Detailed here is one T cell receptor beta chain. This CDR3 has 13 amino acids. Germline V CDR1 and CDR2: SNHLY, FYNNEI. The trim removed 5 bases at V and 5 bases at J, leaving 4 bases unmatched. Here immunoSEQ multiplex PCR was the method, and the copy in TCRdb shows in-frame clones only, minus some. Among approximately 100,000 clones, approximately 89% were seen once, and the ten largest hold 11%. These data come from a study of blood T cell repertoires in COVID-19. Study summary: COVID-19 samples collected from the United States, Italy and Spain covered acute and convalescent phases. From T cells, B-cell-depleted T cells, or PBMCs came the material, which was cDNA or gDNA.

Sample: peripheral blood. This rearrangement joins TRBV2 to TRBJ2-7, with 9 bases matching TRBD1. This receptor was obtained from a woman under 40 with acute or convalescent COVID-19. CDR3 in DNA: TGTGCCAGCAGTACAGGGGGCATGGACGAGCAGTACTTC. It yields the protein CASSTGGMDEQYF.